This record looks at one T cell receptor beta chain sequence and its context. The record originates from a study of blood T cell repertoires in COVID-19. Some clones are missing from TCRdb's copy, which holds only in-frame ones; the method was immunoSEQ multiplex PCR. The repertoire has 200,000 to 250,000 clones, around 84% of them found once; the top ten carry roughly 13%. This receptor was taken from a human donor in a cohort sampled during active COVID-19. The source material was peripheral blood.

The CDR3 region is CAIRRGQDQPQHF. For the CDR3, the DNA is TGTGCCATCAGGAGGGGGCAGGATCAGCCCCAGCATTTT. The chain uses TRBV10-3 and TRBJ1-5, with 7 bases that match TRBD1. With V trimmed by 6 bases and J by 5 bases, 4 bases remained unmatched. This CDR3 spans 13 amino acids. Looked up from germline, CDR1 is ENHRY and CDR2 is SYGVKD.